These 16 T cell receptor beta chains were all obtained from the same sample, sequenced in a study of human T cells and chemical hapten exposure. Using its own MiXCR run on the 5' RACE reads, TCRdb lists one record per CDR3 protein. Altogether about 81,000 distinct CDR3 sequences are present, more than 7.5% being singletons, with the ten largest covering over 2%. Total RNA was isolated from whole blood that had not been fractionated. The origin of the receptors is a male donor in good health.

This clonotype turned up a few times. The chain carries TRBV19 and TRBJ1-1, with 9 bases fitting TRBD1. CDR1 is LNHDA, CDR2 SQIVND, per germline (reference sequence). CDR3 length: 16 residues. Trimming removed 3 bases from V and 7 bases from J; junction bases left unmatched: 12. The CDR3 sequence is CASSITAGTGKIEAFF. CDR3 nucleotides: TGTGCCAGTAGTATTACCGCCGGGACAGGGAAGATTGAAGCTTTCTTT.

J is TRBJ2-1 and V is TRBV20-1, with 12 positions matching TRBD2. The CDR3 runs 17 residues. Germline CDR1 is DFQATT and CDR2 is SNEGSKA (reference sequence). J lost 6 bases, V lost 0 bases, and 9 bases had no gene match. CDR3 coding DNA: TGCAGTGCTAGAGATCCCCTAGCGGGAGGGGGTGGCAATGAGCAGTTCTTC. Its translation: CSARDPLAGGGGNEQFF.

Many counts were recorded for this clonotype. The chain has TRBV2 and TRBJ1-1, with D possibly being TRBD1 (6 bases). Trimming stripped 8 bases from V and 7 bases from J, with 20 bases between. Looked up from germline, CDR1 is SNHLY and CDR2 is FYNNEI. This CDR3 spans 14 amino acids. The CDR3 spells CASSDIGGAREAFF. The CDR3 bases are TGTGCCAGCTCTGACATCGGGGGCGCTCGTGAAGCTTTCTTT. The full variable domain, in which reference TRBV2 and TRBJ1-1 provide the parts outside the CDR3, is EPEVTQTPSHQVTQMGQEVILRCVPISNHLYFYWYRQILGQKVEFLVSFYNNEISEKSEIFDDQFSVERPDGSNFTLKIRSTKLEDSAMYFCASSDIGGAREAFFGQGTRLTVV.

This clonotype was seen only a few times. This chain uses TRBV10-2 with TRBJ1-1, with D unresolved. The CDR3 spans 13 residues. V lost 0 bases and J lost 6, with 8 bases in between. Germline V gene sequence: CDR1 WSHSY, CDR2 SAAADI. The CDR3 sequence is CASSESESAEAFF. For the CDR3, the DNA is TGCGCCAGCAGTGAGTCGGAGAGTGCTGAAGCTTTCTTT.

The J gene is TRBJ1-2, the V gene TRBV2, with TRBD1 matching over 7 bases. The CDR3 has 14 residues. The germline gives CDR1 SNHLY, CDR2 FYNNEI. The V gene end was trimmed by 4 bases and the J gene end by 0 bases; junction bases not matched to a gene: 2. Written as DNA, the CDR3 is TGTGCCAGCAGTGCAGGGGGATCTAACTATGGCTACACCTTC. Translated: CASSAGGSNYGYTF.

Many counts were recorded for this clonotype. The chain links TRBV4-3 to TRBJ2-7; tentative D call: TRBD2 (6 bases). Germline V CDR1 and CDR2: LGHNA, YSLEER. Deletions cut 0 bases from V and 7 bases from J, with 13 bases between. The CDR3 runs to 14 residues. CDR3 in amino acids: CASSQDALGGEQYF. The CDR3 bases are TGCGCCAGCAGCCAAGACGCCCTGGGGGGAGAGCAGTACTTC.

The chain joins TRBV29-1 to TRBJ2-5; 8 bases match TRBD1. The germline V gene has CDR1 SQVTM and CDR2 ANQGSEA. Trimming removed 0 bases from V and 2 bases from J; junction bases left unmatched: 8. The CDR3 contains 16 residues. The CDR3 nucleotides read TGCAGCGTTGAAGATGTGACAGGGACAGGTCAAGAGACCCAGTACTTC. It yields the protein CSVEDVTGTGQETQYF. The entire variable domain, with the rest obtained from reference TRBV29-1 and TRBJ2-5, is as follows: SAVISQKPSRDICQRGTSLTIQCQVDSQVTMMFWYRQQPGQSLTLIATANQGSEATYESGFVIDKFPISRPNLTFSTLTVSNMSPEDSSIYLCSVEDVTGTGQETQYFGPGTRLLVL.

This clonotype showed up just a few times. The chain links TRBV7-8 to TRBJ2-7; no clear D gene. V was pared by 5 bases and J by 2 bases, with 10 bases between. Germline V gives CDR1 SGHVS, CDR2 FQNEAQ. CDR3 length: 13 residues. The CDR3 DNA reads TGTGCCAGCAGCGAGACTGCCACCTACGAGCAGTACTTC. It is translated as CASSETATYEQYF.

The chain has TRBV12-5 and TRBJ1-2; D uncertain. Trimming removed 2 bases at V and 5 bases at J, with 15 bases between. CDR1 is LGHNT and CDR2 is FRNRAP in the germline V gene. This CDR3 is built from 15 residues. The CDR3 DNA is TGTGCTAGTGGTTTGCCCTTCGGACTGAATTATGGCTACACCTTC. Its protein product is CASGLPFGLNYGYTF.

This chain connects TRBV29-1 to TRBJ2-1; 9 nucleotides line up with TRBD2. The CDR3 extends over 12 amino acids. Trimming at V came to 8 bases and at J to 8 bases, leaving 7 bases not matched to a gene. Germline-derived CDR1 and CDR2 are SQVTM and ANQGSEA. Here the CDR3 reads CSSKGGGDEQFF. CDR3 in DNA: TGCAGCTCCAAGGGCGGGGGGGATGAGCAGTTCTTC.

In its sample, this clonotype was seen a few times. The CDR3 spells CASSEAQGVGKLFF. DNA for the CDR3: TGTGCCAGCAGTGAAGCACAAGGGGTGGGAAAACTGTTTTTT. The chain has TRBV6-1 and TRBJ1-4, with TRBD1 as a possible D gene (5 bases). This CDR3 is built from 14 residues. Germline values: CDR1 MNHNS, CDR2 SASEGT. The V end lost 0 bases, the J end lost 10 bases, and 12 bases lay between the germline ends.

This clonotype came up many times. The chain recombines TRBV5-1 with TRBJ2-3; either TRBD1 or TRBD2 may supply D (5 bases each). Trimming stripped 1 base from V and 1 base from J, with 10 bases between. Germline CDR1 is SGHRS and CDR2 is YFSETQ. CDR3 length: 15 amino acids. CDR3 in DNA: TGCGCCAGCAGCTTGAGAGGGACGCGCACAGATACGCAGTATTTT. This sequence encodes CASSLRGTRTDTQYF.

This clonotype was recorded a few times. The chain employs TRBV19 and TRBJ1-1, with D maybe TRBD1 (6 bases). CDR1 is LNHDA and CDR2 is SQIVND in the germline V gene (reference sequence). CDR3 length: 13 residues. Trimming removed 8 bases from V and 0 bases from J, with 10 bases in between. The DNA for the CDR3 is TGTGCCAGTGCAGACAGGTTGAACACTGAAGCTTTCTTT. It specifies CASADRLNTEAFF.

The rearrangement joins TRBV5-1 to TRBJ1-1; D uncertain. There are 11 residues in the CDR3. Germline V gives CDR1 SGHRS, CDR2 YFSETQ. V lost 4 bases and J 8 bases, leaving 9 bases between the germline ends. The CDR3 DNA reads as TGCGCCAGCAGCCAAGGACTCGAAGCTTTCTTT. Residues: CASSQGLEAFF.

This clonotype has only a few counts. V and J are TRBV7-9 and TRBJ2-5, with 9 bases that match TRBD2. This CDR3 has 16 residues. Per the germline V gene, CDR1 is SEHNR and CDR2 is FQNEAQ (reference sequence). The V segment lost 3 bases and the J segment 5 bases; nucleotides outside the gene matches: 10. For the CDR3, the DNA is TGTGCCAGCAGCTTTGGGGTAGCGGGAGCCGGGGAGACCCAGTACTTC. Protein product: CASSFGVAGAGETQYF.

The chain has TRBV20-1 and TRBJ2-2, with TRBD2 matching 11 bases. Germline CDR1 is DFQATT and CDR2 is SNEGSKA (reference sequence). This CDR3 comprises 18 residues. The chain's CDR3 is CSVSLNSGRARNTGELFF. The CDR3 coding sequence is TGCAGCGTTTCCCTGAATAGCGGGAGGGCCCGGAACACCGGGGAGCTGTTTTTT.